Each of the 7 T cell receptor beta chains below was sequenced from the same sample in a study of CD8+CD57+ T cells in acquired aplastic anemia. The template for TCR beta VDJ and CDR3 sequence profiling was genomic DNA. One entry per CDR3 protein results from TCRdb running MiXCR on the reads. This sample has hundreds of thousands of distinct CDR3 sequences, with around 72% found just once. The sample taken for sequencing was sorted CD4+, CD8+, or CD8+CD57+ T cells (not recorded which) from PBMCs. The receptors come from a human donor in good health, serving as a control.

The table lists this clonotype with many counts. The genes are TRBV5-6 and TRBJ2-7, with TRBD2 identical over 10 bases. The CDR3 sequence is 15 residues long. Germline lookup yields CDR1 SGHDT and CDR2 YYEEEE. V was clipped by 3 bases and J by 3 bases; unmatched bases: 6. The chain's CDR3 is CASSYSGGAGYEQYF. The CDR3, as DNA: TGTGCCAGCAGCTACAGCGGGGGGGCTGGCTACGAGCAGTACTTC.

This clonotype came up once. CDR3 sequence: CASSVDRGPQYF. The CDR3 nucleotides read TGTGCCAGCAGTGTGGACAGGGGCCCACAGTACTTC. V gene TRBV2 combines with J gene TRBJ2-7, with 9 nucleotides matching TRBD1. The CDR3 runs to 12 residues. V shed 4 bases and J 10 bases; nucleotides not matched to a gene: 5. Germline V gene sequence: CDR1 SNHLY, CDR2 FYNNEI.

About this clonotype itself: One junction end disagrees with the germline gene, perhaps due to a read error. The chain links TRBV2 to TRBJ2-3; D is unresolved. Germline CDR1 and CDR2: SNHLY and FYNNEI. This CDR3 is built from 14 residues. CDR3 in amino acids: CASSSGGVVDTQDF. CDR3 bases: TGTGCCAGCAGCTCGGGCGGAGTTGTAGACACGCAGGATTTT.

The sample holds many counts of this clonotype. This rearrangement joins TRBV3-1 to TRBJ1-2, with 9 bases fitting TRBD1. Germline assignment: CDR1 LGHDT and CDR2 YNNKEL (reference sequence). J gave up 8 bases and V 7 bases, and 8 bases lay outside the gene matches. CDR3 length equals 13 residues. The CDR3 spells CASTNRGLRGYTF. Here the CDR3 DNA reads TGTGCCAGCACTAACAGGGGGCTTAGGGGCTACACCTTC.

The chain uses TRBV9 and TRBJ2-2; no clear D gene. There are 11 residues in the CDR3. The V end lost 0 bases, the J end lost 8 bases, and 2 bases lay between the germline ends. The germline CDR1 and CDR2 sequences are SGDLS and YYNGEE. The CDR3 is CASSVAGELFF. CDR3 in DNA: TGTGCCAGCAGCGTAGCAGGGGAGCTGTTTTTT.

This clonotype has a count of ten or more. CDR3 in DNA: TGTGCCAGTAGTATAGATCGGGAGACAGGCCGCTACGAGCAGTACTTC. Encoded protein: CASSIDRETGRYEQYF. The gene calls are TRBV19 and TRBJ2-7; either TRBD1 or TRBD2 may supply D (6 bases each). With 0 bases removed from V and 3 bases from J, the gap between germline ends came to 15 bases. The CDR3 contains 16 residues. CDR1 and CDR2 from the germline V gene are LNHDA and SQIVND (reference sequence).

This chain connects TRBV6-1 to TRBJ2-7; 10 bases map to TRBD2. With V trimmed by 5 bases and J by 6 bases, 10 bases remained unmatched. The CDR3 consists of 15 residues. Germline CDR1 reads MNHNS; CDR2 reads SASEGT. The CDR3, as DNA: TGTGCCAGCAGTAGGCGGGGGAGCGGGGGGGCCGAGCAGTACTTC. Amino acids: CASSRRGSGGAEQYF.